Presented here are 27 T cell receptor beta chains from one specimen sequenced in a study of neurological immune-mediated disorders. TCRdb fed the 5' RACE reads into MiXCR, producing one record per CDR3 protein. In the table there are more than 15,000 distinct CDR3 sequences, roughly 2.5% of which are singletons. The sequenced material came from PBMCs. The receptors were sampled from a woman under 30 with multiple sclerosis.

This clonotype was seen many times. The rearrangement joins TRBV3-1 to TRBJ1-4; 7 bases are a match to TRBD1. The CDR3 spans 15 residues. Trimming cost V 1 base and J 5 bases; bases outside gene matches: 4. The germline gives CDR1 LGHDT, CDR2 YNNKEL (reference sequence). Here the CDR3 reads CASSQVADRNEKLFF. The CDR3 DNA sequence: TGTGCCAGCAGCCAAGTAGCGGACAGGAATGAAAAACTGTTTTTT. The entire variable domain, with the rest obtained from reference TRBV3-1 and TRBJ1-4, is as follows: DTAVSQTPKYLVTQMGNDKSIKCEQNLGHDTMYWYKQDSKKFLKIMFSYNNKELIINETVPNRFSPKSPDKAHLNLHINSLELGDSAVYFCASSQVADRNEKLFFGSGTQLSVL.

This clonotype has ten or more counts. This chain links TRBV27 with TRBJ2-7, with D possibly being TRBD1 or TRBD2 (5 bases each). Germline V gene data show CDR1 as MNHEY and CDR2 as SMNVEV (reference sequence). Trimming removed 5 bases from V and 2 bases from J, with 10 bases in between. This CDR3 spans 13 amino acids. CDR3 sequence: CASSPGTPYEQYF. In nucleotides, the CDR3 is TGTGCCAGCAGTCCCGGGACGCCCTACGAGCAGTACTTC.

This clonotype was seen more than once but under ten times. This chain uses TRBV4-1 with TRBJ1-2; weak D call: TRBD1 (5 bases). Trimming removed 0 bases at V and 3 bases at J, with 8 bases between. CDR1 MGHRA and CDR2 YSYEKL come from the germline V gene. CDR3 length: 14 residues. The CDR3 sequence: CASSQDGGDYGYTF. CDR3 sequence (DNA): TGCGCCAGCAGCCAAGATGGAGGGGACTATGGCTACACCTTC.

At least ten counts were recorded for this clonotype. The chain uses TRBV25-1 and TRBJ1-1, with 7 bases matching TRBD1. CDR3 length: 14 residues. V shed 5 bases, J shed 6 bases, and the junction held 9 bases outside the gene matches. The germline V gene encodes CDR1 MGHDK and CDR2 SYGVNS. CDR3 DNA sequence: TGTGCCAGCAGTTACGGGGCCGGGACAGCTGAAGCTTTCTTT. Translating gives CASSYGAGTAEAFF.

This clonotype was detected many times. The gene calls are TRBV20-1 and TRBJ1-5, with no clear D. Germline lookup yields CDR1 DFQATT and CDR2 SNEGSKA (reference sequence). CDR3 length equals 12 residues. The germline V and J ends were trimmed by 0 bases and 5 bases, with 5 bases remaining between them. The CDR3 DNA sequence: TGCAGTGCTAGAGATCCCCATCAGCCCCAGCATTTT. Its translation: CSARDPHQPQHF.

Ten or more counts support this clonotype. The rearrangement joins TRBV12-3 or TRBV12-4 to TRBJ2-5; D perhaps matches TRBD2 (6 bases). Between the trimmed V and J ends, which lost 3 bases and 2 bases, there was a span of 10 bases. The length of the CDR3 is 14 residues. This CDR3 is CASSFFRGQETQYF. The DNA of the CDR3 is TGTGCCAGCAGTTTCTTCCGGGGGCAAGAGACCCAGTACTTC.

There are many counts of this clonotype. This chain's CDR3 is CASSQGGTGYNEQFF. For the CDR3, the DNA is TGTGCCAGCAGCCAAGGTGGGACAGGCTACAATGAGCAGTTCTTC. The J gene is TRBJ2-1, the V gene TRBV3-1; 8 bases agree with TRBD1. The CDR3 covers 15 residues. V shed 1 base, J shed 3 bases, and the junction held 2 bases outside the gene matches. Germline CDR1 is LGHDT and CDR2 is YNNKEL (reference sequence).

This clonotype showed up many times. The CDR3 coding sequence is TGCAGTGCTTGGGACAGGGGTTATGGCTACACCTTC. Protein: CSAWDRGYGYTF. The chain couples TRBV20-1 to TRBJ1-2; 10 bases match TRBD1. The CDR3 has 12 residues. J gave up 5 bases and V 5 bases, and 2 bases lay outside the gene matches. Germline CDR1 reads DFQATT; CDR2 reads SNEGSKA (reference sequence).

In its sample, this clonotype was seen many times. The chain uses TRBV11-2 and TRBJ2-3; D unclear. V lost 4 bases and J lost 0, with 5 bases in between. This CDR3 has 13 residues. Germline V gene sequence: CDR1 SGHAT, CDR2 FQNNGV. The CDR3 coding sequence is TGTGCCAGCAGCTACCAGAGCACAGATACGCAGTATTTT. Amino acid sequence: CASSYQSTDTQYF.

To note about this clonotype: A much more abundant neighbour one base away suggests this may be a read error. The V call is TRBV3-1, the J call TRBJ2-7; D might be TRBD1 or TRBD2, each matching 7 bases. Germline V gives CDR1 LGHDT, CDR2 YNNKEL (reference sequence). Trimming removed 2 bases from V and 6 bases from J, with 11 bases in between. This CDR3 region has 13 residues. As DNA, the CDR3 is TGTGCCAGCAGCCAATGCAGGGGGGGCGAGCAGTACTTC. Protein product: CASSQCRGGEQYF.

This clonotype was seen repeatedly, ten times or more. The chain carries TRBV6-6 and TRBJ1-3; no firm D call. This CDR3 is 13 amino acids long. The germline gives CDR1 MNHNY, CDR2 SVGAGI (reference sequence). Trimming took 7 bases from V and 0 from J, leaving 7 bases between them. The chain's CDR3 is CASMGSSGNTIYF. The CDR3 nucleotides read TGTGCCAGCATGGGCAGCTCTGGAAACACCATATATTTT.

The V gene is TRBV5-5, the J gene TRBJ2-1, with D perhaps matching TRBD2 (6 bases). With 2 bases removed from V and 1 base from J, the gap between germline ends came to 13 bases. The CDR3 is made up of 16 amino acids. Germline V gene sequence: CDR1 SGHKS, CDR2 YYEKEE (reference sequence). CDR3 in DNA: TGTGCCAGCAGCTTAGGTGGGAGGCCGTCCTACAATGAGCAGTTCTTC. Encoded protein: CASSLGGRPSYNEQFF.

In its sample, this clonotype was seen many times. The chain is built from TRBV14 and TRBJ2-1; no definite D call. The CDR3 extends over 10 amino acids. Trimming pared 5 bases from V and 8 bases from J, leaving 4 bases between. Germline V lookup: CDR1 SGHDN, CDR2 FVKESK. CDR3 in DNA: TGTGCCAGCAGCAGGGATGAGCAGTTCTTC. Translating gives CASSRDEQFF.

The chain is built from TRBV10-1 and TRBJ2-7; weak D call: TRBD1 (6 bases). The CDR3 extends over 14 amino acids. Looked up from germline, CDR1 is WNHNN and CDR2 is SYGVQD (reference sequence). V shed 2 bases and J shed 5 bases, with 13 bases lying between them. The CDR3 DNA sequence: TGCGCCAGCAGTGAGAACACAGGGATCCACGAGCAGTACTTC. It codes for CASSENTGIHEQYF.

This clonotype has at least ten counts. The chain links TRBV18 to TRBJ2-1; TRBD2 might be the D (6 bases). Looked up from germline, CDR1 is KGHSH and CDR2 is LQKENI. Trimming left V 3 bases short and J 2 bases short, with 11 bases between. CDR3 length: 15 amino acids. CDR3 loop: CASSPRWEAYNEQFF. Here the CDR3 DNA reads TGTGCCAGCTCACCTAGGTGGGAGGCCTACAATGAGCAGTTCTTC. Full variable domain (outside the CDR3, taken from reference TRBV18 and TRBJ2-1): NAGVMQNPRHLVRRRGQEARLRCSPMKGHSHVYWYRQLPEEGLKFMVYLQKENIIDESGMPKERFSAEFPKEGPSILRIQQVVRGDSAAYFCASSPRWEAYNEQFFGPGTRLTVL.

This clonotype was seen ten or more times. The chain has TRBV7-9 and TRBJ2-3; unclear D gene. Germline V lookup: CDR1 SEHNR, CDR2 FQNEAQ (reference sequence). Trimming removed 2 bases at V and 0 bases at J, with 9 bases between. The CDR3 sequence is 15 residues long. The CDR3 here is CASSLSTGSTDTQYF. The CDR3 coding sequence is TGTGCCAGCAGCTTAAGCACCGGGAGCACAGATACGCAGTATTTT.

This clonotype was found many times. The chain employs TRBV20-1 and TRBJ2-2; TRBD1 is a possible D gene (6 bases). V was cut by 3 bases and J by 0 bases, with 8 bases left in between. Germline V gene lookup returns CDR1 DFQATT and CDR2 SNEGSKA (reference sequence). The CDR3 contains 14 residues. The CDR3 DNA sequence: TGCAGTGCTAGGGGGGCTCCGAACACCGGGGAGCTGTTTTTT. Protein sequence: CSARGAPNTGELFF.

This clonotype was detected many times. The chain joins TRBV27 to TRBJ1-5, with D perhaps matching TRBD1 (6 bases). CDR3 length equals 15 residues. With 5 bases removed from V and 5 bases from J, the gap between germline ends came to 16 bases. Germline V gene lookup returns CDR1 MNHEY and CDR2 SMNVEV (reference sequence). The CDR3: CASSIQGLGYQPQHF. CDR3 nucleotides: TGTGCCAGCAGTATACAGGGCCTTGGATATCAGCCCCAGCATTTT.

This clonotype was counted between two and nine times. The rearrangement uses TRBV7-6 and TRBJ2-5; TRBD1 matches 8 bases. The CDR3 covers 15 residues. Per germline, CDR1 SGHVS and CDR2 FNYEAQ. Trimming cost V 5 bases and J 3 bases; bases outside gene matches: 8. CDR3 DNA: TGTGCCAGCAGCGAATACCGGGACAGGAAAGAGACCCAGTACTTC. It encodes CASSEYRDRKETQYF.

This clonotype was picked up many times. The rearrangement uses TRBV6-6 and TRBJ1-4; D remains unclear. The CDR3 spans 13 residues. V shed 2 bases and J shed 8 bases, with 9 bases lying between them. The germline V gene has CDR1 MNHNY and CDR2 SVGAGI (reference sequence). For the CDR3, the DNA is TGTGCCAGCAGTTACCGAGGGCAGGAAAAACTGTTTTTT. Protein: CASSYRGQEKLFF.

This clonotype was detected many times. The chain carries TRBV7-2 and TRBJ1-2; D unclear. Trimming left V 0 bases short and J 4 bases short, with 9 bases between. The germline CDR1 and CDR2 sequences are SGHTA and FQGNSA. This CDR3 spans 14 amino acids. This CDR3 is CASSLAQASYGYTF. CDR3 in DNA: TGTGCCAGCAGCTTAGCTCAGGCGAGCTATGGCTACACCTTC.

This clonotype showed up many times. V usage is TRBV20-1 and J usage is TRBJ2-1; TRBD1 matches 7 bases. The V gene end was trimmed by 0 bases and the J gene end by 2 bases; junction bases not matched to a gene: 7. The CDR3 is made up of 16 amino acids. Germline CDR1 reads DFQATT; CDR2 reads SNEGSKA (reference sequence). This chain's CDR3 is CSARDPDRTTYNEQFF. The CDR3 DNA is TGCAGTGCTAGAGATCCGGACAGGACAACCTACAATGAGCAGTTCTTC.

Ten or more counts support this clonotype. This chain uses TRBV12-3 or TRBV12-4 with TRBJ1-2; no clear D. The CDR3 loop spans 12 amino acids. Trimming left V 3 bases short and J 4 bases short, with 6 bases between. The CDR3 DNA sequence: TGTGCCAGCAGTTTGGGAATCTATGGCTACACCTTC. It encodes CASSLGIYGYTF.

This clonotype was detected many times. The rearrangement joins TRBV20-1 to TRBJ1-1, with 9 nucleotides matching TRBD1. The V gene's germline CDR1 is DFQATT and CDR2 SNEGSKA (reference sequence). V trimming: 0 bases; J trimming: 4 bases; junction bases outside the gene matches: 6. The CDR3 consists of 15 residues. CDR3 sequence reads: CSARDRRTGATEAFF. In nucleotides, the CDR3 is TGCAGTGCTAGAGATCGTAGGACAGGGGCCACTGAAGCTTTCTTT.

This clonotype was seen many times. V is TRBV11-1 and J is TRBJ2-7; 9 positions match TRBD1. The CDR3 is 15 amino acids. Unmatched junction bases numbered 3, after V lost 0 bases and J lost 3 bases. In germline, CDR1 is SGHAT, CDR2 FQDESV (reference sequence). For the CDR3, the DNA is TGTGCCAGCAGCTTAGCCGGGACAGGGTTCTACGAGCAGTACTTC. Its translation: CASSLAGTGFYEQYF.

This clonotype was detected ten times or more. V gene TRBV20-1 combines with J gene TRBJ2-5; 10 bases are a match to TRBD2. CDR3 length equals 12 residues. Unmatched junction bases numbered 3, after V lost 7 bases and J lost 4 bases. Germline V lookup: CDR1 DFQATT, CDR2 SNEGSKA (reference sequence). CDR3 protein: CSGIAGGETQYF. In DNA form, the CDR3 reads TGCAGTGGGATAGCGGGAGGAGAGACCCAGTACTTC.

This clonotype appeared many times. This chain links TRBV11-2 with TRBJ2-1; the D gene could be TRBD1 or TRBD2 (5 bases each). V gave up 4 bases and J gave up 6 bases, with 13 bases separating them. Germline lookup yields CDR1 SGHAT and CDR2 FQNNGV. The CDR3 spans 14 residues. CDR3 DNA: TGTGCCAGCAGCTCTAGCTCTCAGGGCAATGAGCAGTTCTTC. The encoded protein is CASSSSSQGNEQFF.